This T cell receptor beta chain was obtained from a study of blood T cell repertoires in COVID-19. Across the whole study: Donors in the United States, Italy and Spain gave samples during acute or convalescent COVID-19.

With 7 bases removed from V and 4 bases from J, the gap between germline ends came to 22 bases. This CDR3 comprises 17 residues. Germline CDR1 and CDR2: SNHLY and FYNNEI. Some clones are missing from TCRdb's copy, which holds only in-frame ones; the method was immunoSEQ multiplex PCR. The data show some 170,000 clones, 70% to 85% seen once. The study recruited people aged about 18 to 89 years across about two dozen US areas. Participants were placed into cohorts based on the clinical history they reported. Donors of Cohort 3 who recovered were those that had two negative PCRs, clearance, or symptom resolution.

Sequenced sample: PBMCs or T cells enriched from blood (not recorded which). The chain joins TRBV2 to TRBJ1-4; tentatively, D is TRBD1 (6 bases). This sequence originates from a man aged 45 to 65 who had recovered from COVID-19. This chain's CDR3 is CASTPREQGWGNEKLFF. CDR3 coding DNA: TGTGCCAGCACCCCAAGGGAGCAGGGGTGGGGTAATGAAAAACTGTTTTTT.